This T cell receptor beta chain was sequenced in a study of T cells in Graves' hyperthyroidism and ophthalmopathy. This clonotype was seen many times. Antigen specificity is unknown. V lost 1 base, J lost 6 bases, and 10 bases lay in between. Germline CDR1 LNHDA, CDR2 SQIVND (reference sequence). CDR3 size: 13 residues. Regarding the study as a whole: The model anticipated ophthalmopathy a median 6.5 months pre-onset. Blood held most thyroid clonotypes expanded above 0.001 frequency. A model of 13 V-J features distinguished ophthalmopathy from stable hyperthyroidism.

It was RNA transcripts that yielded the amplified TCR beta CDR3 regions. Researchers ran a first-round RT-PCR on the TCR CDR3 using the HTBI primer set. TCRdb used MiXCR to reprocess the multiplex PCR reads, holding one entry per CDR3 protein. In the table there are some 98,000 distinct CDR3 sequences, roughly 40% of which are singletons. Sequencing was done on a sample of peripheral blood or thyroid tissue (not recorded which). The receptor was isolated from a woman in her 30s with Graves' hyperthyroidism. The V call is TRBV19, the J call TRBJ2-7; D gene uncertain. This CDR3 is CASSIGALGEQYF. The CDR3 nucleotides are TGTGCCAGTAGTATAGGGGCCCTCGGCGAGCAGTACTTC.